This entry features one TCR beta chain sequence. This clonotype has a handful of counts. It lacks a known antigen. Base quality data are lacking; no much larger clone is found one base away. Ophthalmopathy patients had moderately to severely active disease, with a Clinical Activity Score of 3 or more, a NOSPECS grade of 4 or more, and a disease duration of less than 3 months. Exclusion was applied to patients with uncontrolled infections, other autoimmune diseases, pregnancy or lactation. Diagnoses relied on clinical symptoms, serum thyroxine and TRAb, thyroid ultrasound and orbital computed tomography. Ficoll-Paque density gradient centrifugation was used to isolate PBMCs from around 10 ml of fresh peripheral blood. Trizol reagent was used to extract total RNA, and RNA quality was then checked on an Agilent 2100 Bioanalyzer. These data are taken from a study of T cells in Graves' hyperthyroidism and ophthalmopathy (dated by TCRdb to between 2019 and 2020). Broadly, across the study: Peripheral blood was sampled at the time of initial diagnosis, prior to any treatment. For training and testing, the 80 to 100 patients in the discovery cohort were randomly divided in a 7:3 ratio. Thyroid tissue and blood T-cell repertoires from several Graves' hyperthyroidism patients were also compared in the study. Prospective prediction of ophthalmopathy was tested in an independent validation cohort of 18 hyperthyroidism patients and 15 to 17 patients who later progressed to ophthalmopathy. TCR V-J signatures able to tell the groups apart were searched for in a discovery cohort of 90 to 100 patients, of whom 40 to 45 had Graves' ophthalmopathy and 57 had stable Graves' hyperthyroidism. According to the paper, TCR Vbeta CDR3 sequencing was carried out on around 140 peripheral blood samples, which came from approximately 41 ophthalmopathy, about 75 hyperthyroidism and roughly 17 progressor patients. After blood sampling, hyperthyroidism patients were treated with methimazole at a starting dose of 30 mg daily, and ophthalmopathy patients were treated with high-dose intravenous methylprednisolone. Summary of the overall study and its limitations: In validation, the model predicted progression to ophthalmopathy with approximately 71% sensitivity and around 72% specificity, a median of around 6.6 months before onset. Most expanded thyroid clonotypes (frequency above 0.001) were also detected in blood, suggesting blood repertoires may reflect thyroid immune responses. A model built on a 13 V-J signature distinguished ophthalmopathy from stable hyperthyroidism, reaching approximately 89% sensitivity and around 82% specificity in cross-validation and 80%/75% in testing. No statistical method was used to set the sample size in advance, and investigators knew the group allocation.

The TCR beta CDR3 regions were amplified from RNA transcripts. A first-round RT-PCR of the TCR CDR3 used the HTBI primer set with the Qiagen OneStep RT-PCR kit. A second multiplex PCR round built the libraries, followed by size selection and purification. The libraries were sequenced on an Illumina HiSeq2000 using paired-end 100 bp reads. For the original study's pipeline: SOAPnuke was used to process the raw data, with reads discarded if the reads contained adapters or uncalled bases, had a mean Phred below 15, or lacked an exact constant-primer or identifier match. COPE v1.2.5 was used to merge high-quality paired reads, and clonotypes were defined as unique nucleotide sequences. Clonotypes were aligned to IMGT TRBV, TRBD and TRBJ reference segments using MiTCR v1.1. Only V-J combinations with frequency above 0.0001, covering 99% to 99.2% of repertoires, were analysed. A TCS score was defined as the ratio between F50 (clonal expansion) and ExV (chaos), using BLOSUM62-based TCRdist between CDR3 peptides within each V-J. Welch's t-statistics and random forest reduced fewer than 600 V-J features to roughly 13, which were used in a naive Bayes classifier (R e1071). TCRdb's own reprocessing of the public reads used fastp at Q25 and MiXCR and kept productive beta chains. Each CDR3 protein gets just one entry, which takes the most common genes and DNA from the rows behind it. Clone size and V and J calls follow TCRdb, not the original study. The sample has 660,000 or so distinct CDR3 sequences on record, around 20% of them singletons. The top ten constitute over 30% of the sample.

V and J lose 7 bases and 3 bases, and a span of 13 bases separates them. CDR1 and CDR2 are drawn from the germline V gene: SQVTM, ANQGSEA. The CDR3 measures 12 amino acids from cysteine to phenylalanine. The retained sequence is limited to the CDR3, 36 bases, with the frame set at the first base. The source is a man in his thirties or forties with Graves' ophthalmopathy. The V gene is TRBV29-1 and the J gene is TRBJ2-7; the best D guess is TRBD2, with 6 bases matching. Sequenced: blood. The CDR3 protein: CSATEGSYEQYF. The sequenced DNA: TGCAGCGCCACGGAGGGGAGCTACGAGCAGTACTTC.